This T cell receptor (beta chain) is from a study of T cells in Graves' hyperthyroidism and ophthalmopathy. On the study more broadly: At the time of initial diagnosis and before any treatment, peripheral blood was collected.

What was amplified from RNA transcripts were TCR beta CDR3 regions. HTBI primers were employed in a first-round RT-PCR of the TCR CDR3. TCRdb independently ran MiXCR on the multiplex PCR reads; one entry per CDR3 protein. The table shows fewer than 250,000 distinct CDR3 sequences, with approximately 25% occurring only once. The CDR3 runs to 14 residues. The V gene's germline CDR1 is PRHDT and CDR2 FYEKMQ (reference sequence). Trimming took 3 bases from V and 4 from J; bases not matched to a gene: 6. With duration under 3 months, ophthalmopathy was active: Clinical Activity Score at least 3, NOSPECS at least 4. Lactation, pregnancy, other autoimmune disease or uncontrolled infection led to exclusion of patients. This clonotype was found many times. As yet, its antigen is unknown. Overall study findings and caveats: Expanded thyroid clonotypes (above 0.001) were mostly also found in blood.

The gene calls are TRBV13 and TRBJ2-7, with TRBD2 matching over 7 bases. The sequence derives from a woman between 40 and 50 years old with Graves' ophthalmopathy. Sequencing was done on a sample of blood. The CDR3 nucleotides read TGTGCCAGCAGCTTCCGCGGGGGAACATACGAGCAGTACTTC. It encodes CASSFRGGTYEQYF.